The source of this T cell receptor (beta chain) is a study of cytomegalovirus exposure and HLA in healthy donors. General study results and limits: A list of roughly 160 TCR beta chains associated with cytomegalovirus was given. Several top significant clusters appeared, in a later analysis, to be linked to common viral pathogens.

CDR3 length: 15 amino acids. From germline, CDR1 is MNHEY and CDR2 SVGAGI. Trimming removed 0 bases from V and 4 bases from J, with 13 bases in between. PCR employed 60 Vbeta and 13 Jbeta primers. Data came from immunoSEQ multiplex PCR; TCRdb stores just in-frame clones and leaves some out. The profile shows 110,000 to 150,000 clones, about 74% of them singletons. Comment on this clone: Its target is unknown.

The sample taken for sequencing was PBMCs. This clonotype was obtained from a woman aged 40 to 50 in good health and CMV-seronegative. The chain has TRBV6-5 and TRBJ2-7; the D gene is possibly TRBD2 (5 bases). The CDR3 DNA follows: TGTGCCAGCAGTTACTCCGCCGGGGTAGGTTACGAGCAGTACTTC. Protein sequence: CASSYSAGVGYEQYF.